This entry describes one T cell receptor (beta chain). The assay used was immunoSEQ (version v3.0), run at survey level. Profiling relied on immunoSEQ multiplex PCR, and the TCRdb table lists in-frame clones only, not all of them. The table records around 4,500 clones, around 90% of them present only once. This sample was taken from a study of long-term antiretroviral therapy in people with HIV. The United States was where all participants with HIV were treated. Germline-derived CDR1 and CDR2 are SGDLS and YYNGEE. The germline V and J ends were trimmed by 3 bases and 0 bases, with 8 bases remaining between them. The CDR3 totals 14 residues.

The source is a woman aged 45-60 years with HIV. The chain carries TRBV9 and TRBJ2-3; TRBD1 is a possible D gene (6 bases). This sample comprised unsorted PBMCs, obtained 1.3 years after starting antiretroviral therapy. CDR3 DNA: TGTGCCAGCAGCGGGACAGCTAGCACAGATACGCAGTATTTT. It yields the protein CASSGTASTDTQYF. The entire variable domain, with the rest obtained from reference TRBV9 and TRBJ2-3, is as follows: DSGVTQTPKHLITATGQRVTLRCSPRSGDLSVYWYQQSLDQGLQFLIQYYNGEERAKGNILERFSAQQFPDLHSELNLSSLELGDSALYFCASSGTASTDTQYFGPGTRLTVL.